This T cell receptor (beta chain) is drawn from a study of blood T cell dynamics during melanoma immunotherapy. Whole-study context: First-line therapy was either pembrolizumab or nivolumab with ipilimumab for metastatic melanoma. Findings and limits, study-wide: The study could not tell melanoma-specific clones from general immune activation.

As to time point: week 3, after first cycle of checkpoint inhibitor. Patients with prior systemic cancer treatment, concomitant immunosuppressants, or other active malignancies were excluded. DNA loading was fixed at 350 ng for all bulk PBMC samples. Method: immunoSEQ multiplex PCR; TCRdb's copy keeps in-frame clones and lacks some. The table includes about 17,000 clones, 70% to 90% detected once. For this clone: As yet, its antigen is unknown.

The sample was blood, taken from a patient treated with checkpoint blockade. The receptor was derived from a human donor with melanoma.

The CDR3 spells CASRDMGGFSYNEQFF. The CDR3 DNA reads as TGTGCCAGCAGGGATATGGGCGGTTTCTCCTACAATGAGCAGTTCTTC. The chain is built from TRBV7-2 and TRBJ2-1; D is undetermined. The germline gives CDR1 SGHTA, CDR2 FQGNSA. Trimming pared 6 bases from V and 0 bases from J, leaving 15 bases between. This CDR3 comprises 16 residues.